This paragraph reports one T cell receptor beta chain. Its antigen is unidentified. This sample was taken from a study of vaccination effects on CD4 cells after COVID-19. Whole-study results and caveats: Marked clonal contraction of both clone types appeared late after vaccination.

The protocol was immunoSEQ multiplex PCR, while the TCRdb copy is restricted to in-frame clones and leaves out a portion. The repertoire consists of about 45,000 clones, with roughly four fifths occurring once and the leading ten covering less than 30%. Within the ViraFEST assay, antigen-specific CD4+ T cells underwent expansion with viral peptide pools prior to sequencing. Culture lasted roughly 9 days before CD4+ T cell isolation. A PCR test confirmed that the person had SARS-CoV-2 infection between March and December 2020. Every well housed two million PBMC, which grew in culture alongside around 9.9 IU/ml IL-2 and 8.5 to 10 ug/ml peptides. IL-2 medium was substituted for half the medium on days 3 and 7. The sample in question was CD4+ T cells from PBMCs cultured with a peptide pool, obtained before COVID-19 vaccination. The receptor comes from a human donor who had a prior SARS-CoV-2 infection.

The CDR3 is CASSYSSSFYEQYF. DNA of the CDR3: TGTGCCAGCAGTTACTCGTCTAGTTTCTACGAGCAGTACTTC. J is TRBJ2-7 and V is TRBV6-6, with no clear D. V lost 0 bases to trimming and J lost 3 bases, with 9 bases between them. Germline-derived CDR1 and CDR2 are MNHNY and SVGAGI (reference sequence). CDR3 length: 14 amino acids.